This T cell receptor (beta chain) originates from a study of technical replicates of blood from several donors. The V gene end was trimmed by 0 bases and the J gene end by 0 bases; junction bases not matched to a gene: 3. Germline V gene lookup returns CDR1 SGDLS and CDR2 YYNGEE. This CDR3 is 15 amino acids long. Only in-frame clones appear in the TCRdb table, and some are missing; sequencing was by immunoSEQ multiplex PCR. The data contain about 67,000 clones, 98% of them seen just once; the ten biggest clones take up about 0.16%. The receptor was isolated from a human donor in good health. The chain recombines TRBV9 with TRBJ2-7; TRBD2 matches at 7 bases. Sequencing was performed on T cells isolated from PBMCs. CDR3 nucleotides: TGTGCCAGCAGCGTAGGCGGGGGTCACTCCTACGAGCAGTACTTC. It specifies CASSVGGGHSYEQYF. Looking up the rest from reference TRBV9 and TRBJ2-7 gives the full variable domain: DSGVTQTPKHLITATGQRVTLRCSPRSGDLSVYWYQQSLDQGLQFLIQYYNGEERAKGNILERFSAQQFPDLHSELNLSSLELGDSALYFCASSVGGGHSYEQYFGPGTRLTVT.